Listed below are T cell receptor beta chains from one sample, sequenced in a study of control samples from healthy donors and cancer patients. TCRdb's table, derived via immunoSEQ multiplex PCR, lists solely in-frame clones and lacks some. This table holds 65,000 to 95,000 clones, around 87% found once. What was sequenced was blood. These TCRs come from a man in his fifties or sixties in good health. Both conserved end residues are part of each CDR3. Each record gives: clone size, J gene, V gene, D gene, CDR3 protein, CDR3 DNA. D genes are given only for firm matches. Size tells how often a clone was seen (once, few, many) or the class of an expanded clone, and some rows leave it out.

size: .; J: TRBJ2-5; V: TRBV5-1; D: TRBD1; CDR3: CASSGTDRVDVAQYF; DNA: TGCGCCAGCAGCGGGACGGACAGGGTTGATGTAGCCCAGTACTTC
size: .; J: TRBJ1-3; V: TRBV10-3; D: .; CDR3: CAIRDSSYSGNTIYF; DNA: TGTGCCATCAGGGACAGTAGTTACTCTGGAAACACCATATATTTT
size: .; J: TRBJ1-6; V: TRBV6-2/TRBV6-3; D: .; CDR3: CASSYLAPRGSPLHF; DNA: TGTGCCAGCAGTTACTTGGCTCCGCGAGGGTCACCCCTCCACTTT
size: medium-sized; J: TRBJ1-6; V: TRBV6-1; D: .; CDR3: CASSDRDSPLHF; DNA: TGTGCCAGCAGTGACAGGGATTCACCCCTCCACTTT
size: .; J: TRBJ1-1; V: TRBV6-2/TRBV6-3; D: .; CDR3: CASSRSLESTEAFF; DNA: TGTGCCAGCAGTCGAAGCCTCGAGAGCACTGAAGCTTTCTTT
size: .; J: TRBJ1-5; V: TRBV7-9; D: TRBD1; CDR3: CASSLTGGNQPQHF; DNA: TGTGCCAGCAGCTTAACAGGGGGCAATCAGCCCCAGCATTTT
size: .; J: TRBJ2-3; V: TRBV12-3/TRBV12-4; D: .; CDR3: CASSFSAADTQYF; DNA: TGTGCCAGCAGTTTCTCGGCGGCAGATACGCAGTATTTT
size: .; J: TRBJ1-2; V: TRBV7-2; D: .; CDR3: CASSLGALYYGYTF; DNA: TGTGCCAGCAGCTTAGGGGCGCTCTACTATGGCTACACCTTC
size: .; J: TRBJ1-6; V: TRBV13; D: TRBD1; CDR3: CASSLGGQGASPLHF; DNA: TGTGCCAGCAGCTTAGGGGGACAGGGGGCTTCACCCCTCCACTTT
size: .; J: TRBJ2-5; V: TRBV6-5; D: .; CDR3: CASSYFYQETQYF; DNA: TGTGCCAGCAGTTACTTTTATCAAGAGACTCAGTACTTC
size: .; J: TRBJ2-5; V: TRBV11-2; D: TRBD2; CDR3: CASSLSLGGAGVETQYF; DNA: TGTGCCAGCAGCTTATCCCTAGGAGGAGCGGGAGTGGAGACCCAGTACTTC
size: .; J: TRBJ2-1; V: TRBV9; D: .; CDR3: CASSPAGTLYNEQFF; DNA: TGTGCCAGCAGCCCCGCCGGGACACTATACAATGAGCAGTTCTTC
size: few; J: TRBJ1-2; V: TRBV5-1; D: .; CDR3: CASSLGDYGYTF; DNA: TGCGCCAGCAGCTTGGGGGATTACGGCTACACCTTC
size: once; J: TRBJ1-2; V: TRBV19; D: .; CDR3: CASSSQINYGYTF; DNA: TGTGCCAGTAGTTCTCAGATTAACTATGGCTACACCTTC
size: .; J: TRBJ1-5; V: TRBV11-2; D: .; CDR3: CASSLDVGQPQHF; DNA: TGTGCCAGCAGCTTAGATGTGGGCCAGCCCCAGCATTTT
size: .; J: TRBJ1-1; V: TRBV7-9; D: .; CDR3: CASSPSAGNEAFF; DNA: TGTGCCAGCAGCCCGTCGGCCGGGAATGAAGCTTTCTTT
size: .; J: TRBJ2-1; V: TRBV18; D: TRBD1; CDR3: CASSQGQGPSYNEQFF; DNA: TGTGCCAGCTCACAGGGACAGGGGCCGTCCTACAATGAGCAGTTCTTC
size: .; J: TRBJ2-3; V: TRBV7-2; D: TRBD2; CDR3: CASSPRLAGGMGTDTQYF; DNA: TGTGCCAGCAGCCCGCGACTAGCGGGGGGGATGGGCACAGATACGCAGTATTTT